This TCR beta chain was identified during a study of spatial heterogeneity in lung cancer. TCRdb recomputed calls from the 5' RACE reads with MiXCR, one row per CDR3 protein. The sample has 20,000 to 25,000 distinct CDR3 sequences, 4.6% seen once. This clonotype was observed at least ten times. Its antigen is currently unknown. Study-wide results and limits: Among blood samples, ubiquitous expanded tumor TCRs appeared more at resection than at follow-up.

CDR1 is DFQATT and CDR2 is SNEGSKA in the germline V gene (reference sequence). V was pared by 6 bases and J by 4 bases, with 16 bases between. This CDR3 is 13 amino acids long. The time point denotes: sample taken at primary tumor resection. Whole RNA from tumor, nontumor lung or frozen PBMC was sequenced unsorted. The sequencing used PBMCs, collected at surgery. This chain joins TRBV20-1 and TRBJ2-7, with D possibly matching TRBD2 (6 bases). The clonotype originates from a male donor with early-stage non-small cell lung cancer. The CDR3 loop reads CSAPFPGRYEQYF. In DNA, the CDR3 is TGCAGTGCCCCCTTTCCCGGGAGATACGAGCAGTACTTC.